What follows is one TCR beta chain and its context. Its antigen is currently unknown. V was shortened by 1 base and J by 7 bases, with 11 bases between the two germline ends. Germline V gives CDR1 SGHTA, CDR2 FQGNSA. The CDR3 loop spans 14 amino acids. The data belong to a study of T-cell memory formation after mild COVID-19. Study in general: Among the donors, TCR clusters were largely specific to each donor.

Study-wide findings and caveats: Day 15 to 85 contracting clones showed balanced CD4/CD8; later expanders leaned CD4+. Certain responding clones were present in pre-infection memory, suggesting participation of cross-reactive memory. The CD4+ clones that contracted clustered mainly within CM and EM, and the CD8+ clones concentrated in EMRA.

TCRdb re-analysed the 5' RACE reads in MiXCR, keeping a single row per CDR3 protein. The sample has 200,000 to 250,000 distinct CDR3 sequences; around 8.8% are singletons. The sample was PBMCs or a T cell subset sorted from them (not recorded which). The receptor comes from a man in his late teens or twenties who had mild COVID-19 (a few samples of this study predate the infection). Cell type and time point are not known. V and J are TRBV7-2 and TRBJ1-5; D is undetermined. The CDR3 sequence: CASSLVWVEQPQHF. The CDR3 DNA follows: TGTGCCAGCAGCTTAGTATGGGTGGAACAGCCCCAGCATTTT.